The sequence of this T cell receptor (beta chain) was determined in a study of cytomegalovirus exposure and HLA in healthy donors (TCRdb year 2017). Broadly, across the study: An earlier analysis of under 600 of the donors reported roughly 270 Gb of sequence data and 117 million unique TCR beta sequences from 150 million to 200 million T cells. Roughly 290 gigabases of sequencing data and about 92 million unique TCR sequences made up an early release that covered approximately 700 HLA-typed donors. Of the 300 to 450 genotyped donors, less than 90% were placed in the genetic ancestry cluster associated with self-reported Caucasian donors. The aim of the study was to test whether cataloging public T cell receptors could identify signatures of past pathogen exposure. The study used immunosequencing to profile the T cell repertoires of around 600 subjects and linked those repertoires to cytomegalovirus serostatus. A separate validation cohort of some 130 different subjects was used in addition to the roughly 670-subject first cohort. The study combined high-throughput TCR immunosequencing, statistical association of individual TCRs with disease status, and machine learning to predict cytomegalovirus infection status. In a later analysis, previously published TCR beta repertoires from about 670 donors were re-analyzed and high-resolution HLA genotyping was added so that TCR occurrence patterns could be studied. In the later analysis, no new phenotypic data were used to find candidate immune exposures; instead, reliance was placed on TCR beta sequences and their occurrence across donors. In an earlier analysis of a few hundred of the donors, high-throughput TCR beta sequencing was used to judge whether each TCR beta V gene segment behaved as functional or pseudogenic. Alongside the repertoire data, information on donor age, sex, ethnicity and CMV serostatus was compiled. In a later genetic analysis, genome-wide SNP genotypes for about 65% of the roughly 670 donors were used, and that subset was treated as a discovery cohort. Every discovery cohort repertoire had been produced on one sequencing platform. HLA typing covered class I and class II loci at four-digit resolution. The number of typed donors differed by locus: roughly 629-640 for A, B, C, DRB1 and DQB1; 522 for DQA1; 606 for DPA1; and around 470 for DPB1. Several DR-DQ haplotypes were treated as single units for association and clustering because of strong linkage in the cohort. Among 398 genotyped donors of the cohort, an average of around 250,000 unique TCR beta nucleotide sequences was sequenced per donor, of which about 18% were non-productive.

A word on this clone: Its antigen is still unknown. Base qualities are missing; no much larger clone stands one base away.

The cohort consisted of some 730 healthy bone marrow donors. At the time of sampling, all cohort members were nominally healthy, though unrecorded immune exposures were likely present. The donor tested CMV seropositive and was one of the 289 seropositive cohort members. A peripheral blood sample was provided by each donor, and peripheral blood mononuclear cells were used for TCR beta sequencing. Genomic DNA extraction from the blood cell samples was performed with the Qiagen DNeasy Blood Extraction Kit. To prepare the library, the immunoSEQ multiplex PCR assay was applied. For the multiplex PCR, a mixture combining 60 forward primers for TCR Vbeta segments and 13 reverse primers for TCR Jbeta segments was used. The CDR3 region of rearranged TCR beta genes was amplified from genomic DNA with a multiplex PCR assay. On the Illumina HiSeq System, the amplified TCR beta libraries were sequenced as 87-base-pair reads. The paper's processing steps were these. Across the roughly 670 repertoires, a later analysis counted some 81 million unique TCR beta chains, roughly 11 million of which were shared by at least two donors. A nearest-neighbor algorithm error-corrected the raw reads and collapsed the reads into unique sequences, merging closely related sequences to remove PCR and sequencing errors. CDR3 sequences were aligned to IMGT reference sequences to assign V, D and J gene segments. Each retained sequence needed at least a six-nucleotide match to both a V gene segment and a J gene segment. Rearrangements were called productive when the CDR3 lacked stop codons and stayed in frame with V and J; all others were non-productive. Following IMGT convention, CDR3 was defined as the stretch from the second conserved V-encoded cysteine up to the conserved J-encoded phenylalanine. The earlier analysis of some 580 of the donors excluded any sequence lacking an unambiguous match to a single V gene segment. An earlier analysis of a few hundred of the donors called V segments functional above 56.7% productive rearrangements and segregating when the between-donor standard deviation exceeded 5%. A statistical classification framework was built for diagnosing cytomegalovirus status from the catalog of TCR beta chain sequences. In a later analysis, V and J genes were assigned by comparing TCR nucleotide sequences against IMGT/GENE-DB human TR gene sequences. The TCRdist pipeline was used in a later analysis to assign CDR3 sequences and most-parsimonious VDJ recombination scenarios. A later analysis defined each TCR beta chain by its CDR3 amino acid sequence plus V-gene family, and excluded reads lacking a unique V-gene family. To address suspected cross-contamination and a sequencing artifact, a later analysis removed 450 to 700 highly shared, low-generation-probability nucleotide sequences. In a later analysis, a clonal expansion index for each public chain was calculated from normalized within-repertoire ranks of inferred template counts. In a later analysis, generation probabilities were computed using a VDJ recombination model fitted to out-of-frame rearrangements, and the results were checked against IGoR. Hypergeometric tests were used in a later analysis to score TCR-TCR, TCR-HLA and TCR-CMV co-occurrence, with a repertoire-size bias correction applied to the TCR pairs. To estimate false discovery rates, a later analysis permuted the HLA or CMV assignments 20 times. In a later analysis, co-occurring TCRs were grouped using DBSCAN, with TCRdist sequence similarity added in when clustering inside HLA-allele-positive subsets. For co-occurrence clustering, repertoires with fewer than 30,000 or more than 120,000 public chains were excluded, along with a handful of repertoires with anomalous nucleotide sharing. The source is immuneACCESS, and TCRdb retained only in-frame sequences with V and J called. Part of the clones is not carried over; for the studies checked, unresolved V genes explain less than half of this, and the remainder is unexplained. That table supplies the V and J calls and clone size; D and trimming were determined from the DNA. In all, the sample holds 200,000 to 250,000 clones, and 77% of those were seen once. Together, the top ten hold roughly 2.5% of the sample.

Results the study describes overall, beyond this receptor: A further reported finding was that TCR beta sequences accurately predicted the HLA-A and HLA-B alleles for most subjects in the first cohort. In a later analysis, several top co-occurrence clusters were reported to appear linked to parvovirus B19, influenza, CMV and Epstein-Barr virus. Cytomegalovirus status was reported to be diagnosed by the classifier with high specificity and sensitivity in both the original and validation cohorts. Most TCR sequences were seen in very few donors, while some public TCRs were found in many individuals. Presence/absence analyses assumed roughly uniform sequencing depth across donors, an assumption that may not hold. The only immune exposure information available for the cohort was CMV serostatus. In a later analysis, 16,951 TCR beta sequences were associated with specific HLA alleles at a false discovery rate of 0.05. Because HLA typing was unavailable for some donors at each locus, only the typed subset was used in association tests. It was suggested by the authors that the approach could potentially be generalized to other disease states and immunological phenotypes. In vitro tests confirmed that a few of the cytomegalovirus-associated TCR beta chains recognize cytomegalovirus antigens. Compared with the 666-donor mean, donors in an Asian-associated ancestry cluster had fewer N-insertions in productive TCRs, according to a later genetic analysis. The study gave a list of about 150 TCR beta chains associated with cytomegalovirus. An association between a missense DCLRE1C variant and V-gene and J-gene trimming of TCR beta chains was found in a later genetic analysis and replicated in an independent cohort. Only TCR beta chains were sequenced in this cohort, and the absence of alpha or paired-chain data limited detectable features. Assigning TCR associations to individual alleles was difficult when HLA alleles, especially DR and DQ, strongly co-occurred. In an earlier analysis of some 500 of the donors, most TCR beta V segments appeared in productive rearrangements about 87% or about 30% of the time, broadly matching IMGT annotations. In a later analysis, TCR association rates were found to vary across HLA loci, with the most associated TCRs seen for DRB1 alleles and the fewest for HLA-C alleles. In a later analysis, HLA-associated TCR beta chains showed more clonal expansion and lower generation probabilities than non-associated chains that were equally common. Because counts were too low, approximately 18 rarely observed V segments, including chromosome 9 orphons, were excluded from the earlier analysis of some 540 of the donors. A later analysis found that most CMV-associated TCR beta chains appeared HLA-restricted, with HLA associations seemingly driven largely by CMV exposure. The sequencing pipeline was judged likely to have produced a cluster of highly shared sequence variants as a technical artifact. The 87-base-pair reads could not distinguish some IMGT-functional V segments, including TRBV6-2 and TRBV6-3, so those segments were excluded. Linkage disequilibrium might explain the correlated functional status among segregating V segments, but an unknown experimental factor could not be excluded.

According to the germline V gene, CDR1 reads SGHRS and CDR2 reads YFSETQ. V was cut back by 0 bases and J by 3 bases, leaving a gap of 10 bases between them. The CDR3, from cysteine to phenylalanine, totals 14 residues. The sequence is cut down to CDR3 DNA, 42 bases in frame from base 1. This receptor was identified in a woman aged 55-70 years in good health and CMV-seropositive. The V gene is TRBV5-1 and the J gene is TRBJ2-7; the D gene is possibly TRBD1, with 6 bases matching. The sample taken for sequencing was PBMCs. The DNA is as follows: TGCGCCAGCAGCTTGGATATAGGGGGCTACGAGCAGTACTTC. Translated, this gives CASSLDIGGYEQYF. The CDR3, completed at both ends by the reference TRBV5-1 and TRBJ2-7 genes, gives the full variable domain KAGVTQTPRYLIKTRGQQVTLSCSPISGHRSVSWYQQTPGQGLQFLFEYFSETQRNKGNFPGRFSGRQFSNSRSEMNVSTLELGDSALYLCASSLDIGGYEQYFGPGTRLTVT.